The 9 T cell receptor beta chains listed next were all sequenced from one sample in a study of blood T cell repertoires in COVID-19. TCRdb's table, derived via immunoSEQ multiplex PCR, lists solely in-frame clones and lacks some. Among around 320,000 clones listed, roughly 85% were seen once. The sample comprised peripheral blood. These receptor sequences come from a human donor in a cohort sampled during active COVID-19.

This clone was recorded a few times. The J gene is TRBJ1-2, the V gene TRBV24-1, with 11 positions matching TRBD1. The CDR3 is 14 amino acids. Trimming removed 4 bases from V and 8 bases from J; junction bases left unmatched: 5. CDR1 is KGHDR and CDR2 is SFDVKD in the germline V gene. This chain's CDR3 is CATSDGQGARGYTF. CDR3 nucleotides: TGTGCCACCAGTGACGGACAGGGGGCGAGAGGCTACACCTTC.

This chain connects TRBV6-5 to TRBJ2-3; D is perhaps TRBD2 (5 bases). The CDR3 totals 14 residues. V gave up 7 bases and J gave up 0 bases, with 11 bases separating them. Germline V gene data show CDR1 as MNHEY and CDR2 as SVGAGI. Here the CDR3 DNA reads TGTGCCAGCAATCCAGCGGTGAGCACAGATACGCAGTATTTT. Its protein product is CASNPAVSTDTQYF.

In regard to this clone: The same CDR3 is also encoded by other DNA sequences in this sample. The V gene is TRBV15, the J gene TRBJ2-7; 10 nucleotides line up with TRBD1. This CDR3 contains 15 residues. Looked up from germline, CDR1 is LNHNV and CDR2 is YYDKDF (reference sequence). V lost 1 base and J lost 2; bases outside the gene matches: 2. CDR3 sequence reads: CATSRVGTGAYEQYF. As DNA, the CDR3 is TGTGCCACCAGCAGAGTCGGGACAGGGGCCTACGAGCAGTACTTC.

The chain joins TRBV7-9 to TRBJ2-3; 9 bases align to TRBD2. Germline V gene sequence: CDR1 SEHNR, CDR2 FQNEAQ (reference sequence). This CDR3 has 13 amino acids. The CDR3 coding sequence is TGTGCAGGGGGAAGCGGGGGGCCGGATACGCAGTATTTT. Amino acid sequence: CAGGSGGPDTQYF. The full variable domain, completed using reference TRBV7-9 and TRBJ2-3, is DTGVSQNPRHKITKRGQNVTFRCDPISEHNRLYWYRQTLGQGPEFLTYFQNEAQLEKSRLLSDRFSAERPKGSFSTLEIQRTEQGDSAMYLCAGGSGGPDTQYFGPGTRLTVL.

This chain uses TRBV5-5 with TRBJ1-5, with 10 bases fitting TRBD1. The V and J ends lost 0 bases and 5 bases, in that order; junction bases with no gene match: 2. CDR3 size: 15 residues. Germline lookup yields CDR1 SGHKS and CDR2 YYEKEE (reference sequence). The DNA of the CDR3 is TGTGCCAGCAGCTTGGTGGGGACAGGGGATCAGCCCCAGCATTTT. Translated, it gives CASSLVGTGDQPQHF.

Only a few counts were recorded for this clone. The V gene is TRBV25-1, the J gene TRBJ2-7; D call uncertain. CDR1 MGHDK and CDR2 SYGVNS come from the germline V gene. Trimming took 3 bases from V and 0 from J, leaving 12 bases between them. This CDR3 contains 15 residues. CDR3 in DNA: TGTGCCAGCAGTGACAGCCAACAGAGCTCCTACGAGCAGTACTTC. It codes for CASSDSQQSSYEQYF.

The rearrangement links TRBV7-2 to TRBJ1-1, with no clear D. V was pared by 4 bases and J by 1 base, with 10 bases between. This CDR3 is 14 amino acids long. CDR1 SGHTA and CDR2 FQGNSA come from the germline V gene. CDR3 coding DNA: TGTGCCAGCAGCTCCCACTGGGCGAACACTGAAGCTTTCTTT. Its protein is CASSSHWANTEAFF.

This chain links TRBV5-5 with TRBJ1-1; a possible D gene is TRBD1 (5 bases). Germline V gene data show CDR1 as SGHKS and CDR2 as YYEKEE (reference sequence). V lost 0 bases and J 0 bases, leaving 12 bases between the germline ends. This CDR3 spans 16 amino acids. The CDR3 is CASSLEGVSMNTEAFF. The CDR3, as DNA: TGTGCCAGCAGCTTGGAAGGGGTTTCTATGAACACTGAAGCTTTCTTT.

The J gene is TRBJ1-1, the V gene TRBV9, with D hard to call. CDR3 length equals 11 residues. Trimming took 3 bases from V and 6 from J, leaving 6 bases between them. Germline assignment: CDR1 SGDLS and CDR2 YYNGEE. The CDR3 here is CASSAGPEAFF. The CDR3, as DNA: TGTGCCAGCAGCGCCGGTCCTGAAGCTTTCTTT.